This T cell receptor beta chain came from a study of CD8 T cells in Susac syndrome. RNA in amounts of roughly 0.5 to 1 ug was reverse transcribed with random hexamers. One entry per CDR3 protein, called by TCRdb with MiXCR from the immunoSEQ multiplex PCR reads. The top ten clones hold around 0.2% of a sample with a few hundred thousand distinct CDR3 sequences, roughly 85% of them seen once. Per the germline V gene, CDR1 is MNHEY and CDR2 is SVGAGI. Unmatched junction bases numbered 16, after V lost 4 bases and J lost 6 bases. There are 18 residues in the CDR3. The chain is built from TRBV6-5 and TRBJ2-1, with TRBD2 identical over 9 bases. This receptor was taken from a human donor with multiple sclerosis. The source material was CD8+ T cells from PBMCs. This chain's CDR3 is CASSSFLAGAIVINEQFF. Here the CDR3 DNA reads TGTGCCAGCAGTTCCTTCTTAGCGGGAGCGATAGTCATCAATGAGCAGTTCTTC.